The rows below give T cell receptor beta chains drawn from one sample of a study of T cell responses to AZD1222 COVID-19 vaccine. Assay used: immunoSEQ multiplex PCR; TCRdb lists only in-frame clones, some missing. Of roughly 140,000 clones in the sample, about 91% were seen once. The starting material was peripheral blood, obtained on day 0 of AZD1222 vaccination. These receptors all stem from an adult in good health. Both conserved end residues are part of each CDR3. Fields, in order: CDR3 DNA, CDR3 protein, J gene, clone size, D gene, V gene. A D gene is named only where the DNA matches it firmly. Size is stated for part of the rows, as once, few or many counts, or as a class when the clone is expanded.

TGTGCCAGCTCCCCAAGACAGATCCAAGAGACCCAGTACTTC	CASSPRQIQETQYF	TRBJ2-5	NA	NA	TRBV18
TGTGCCAGCAGCCCCTCCTCTTGGGGGGGTACCAATGAGCAGTTCTTC	CASSPSSWGGTNEQFF	TRBJ2-1	NA	TRBD2	TRBV7-6
TGTGCCAGCAGCATAGACAGGGGTGGAGATACGCAGTATTTT	CASSIDRGGDTQYF	TRBJ2-3	NA	TRBD1	TRBV7-3
TGTGCCAGCAGCTTATATCGGCAGACGAACACTGAAGCTTTCTTT	CASSLYRQTNTEAFF	TRBJ1-1	NA	NA	TRBV7-2
TGTGCCATCAGTGAGGCGCAGCCCTTGGATACGCAGTATTTT	CAISEAQPLDTQYF	TRBJ2-3	NA	NA	TRBV10-3
TGTGCCAGCAGCTTAGTCCCGTACGTCTCTAACGAGCAGTACTTC	CASSLVPYVSNEQYF	TRBJ2-7	NA	NA	TRBV11-1
TGTGCCAGCAGCCCCGTGGTGGGTTGGAGGGAGACCCAGTACTTC	CASSPVVGWRETQYF	TRBJ2-5	NA	NA	TRBV7-2
TGCGCCAGCAGTCAATCGAGAGGGAGGTTCGCGTTGAACACTGAAGCTTTCTTT	CASSQSRGRFALNTEAFF	TRBJ1-1	NA	NA	TRBV23-1
TGTGCCGGCAGTTATCCCCCTGGGGGGGGCTATGGCTACACCTTC	CAGSYPPGGGYGYTF	TRBJ1-2	NA	NA	TRBV6-6
TGTGCCAGCAGCTTAAGCAGGCAGGACGAGCAGTACTTC	CASSLSRQDEQYF	TRBJ2-7	NA	NA	TRBV7-3
TGTGCCAGCAGTTTGACTACCAGGGGCGCGAACACTGAAGCTTTCTTT	CASSLTTRGANTEAFF	TRBJ1-1	NA	NA	TRBV27
TGTGCCAACTTGGACAGAGATATGAACACTGAAGCTTTCTTT	CANLDRDMNTEAFF	TRBJ1-1	NA	NA	TRBV6-4
TGTGCCAGCAGTGGTCGGGGGGACGAGCAGTACTTC	CASSGRGDEQYF	TRBJ2-7	NA	TRBD2	TRBV27
TGTGCCAGCAGCCCCCTGCGGGGGGCGACTCAGCCCCAGCATTTT	CASSPLRGATQPQHF	TRBJ1-5	NA	NA	TRBV7-2
TGTGCCAGCAGCTTGTTGACAGGCCAGAACACTGAAGCTTTCTTT	CASSLLTGQNTEAFF	TRBJ1-1	NA	NA	TRBV5-6
TGTGCCAGCAGCTTGGTGGGACAGGGAAGGGGGACCCAGTACTTC	CASSLVGQGRGTQYF	TRBJ2-5	few	TRBD1	TRBV5-6
TGTGCCAGCAGCTTAGAGAGCACAGATACGCAGTATTTT	CASSLESTDTQYF	TRBJ2-3	NA	NA	TRBV11-3
TGTGCCAGCAGCTTAGACGGCAATCAGCCCCAGCATTTT	CASSLDGNQPQHF	TRBJ1-5	few	NA	TRBV11-2
TGTGCCAGCAGCTTACAGGTCTTCACTGAAGCTTTCTTT	CASSLQVFTEAFF	TRBJ1-1	NA	NA	TRBV11-3
TGTGCCAGTATTAACGGCCATTCAGGGGGCGATCAGGTCAATGGCAATCAGCCCCAGCATTTT	CASINGHSGGDQVNGNQPQHF	TRBJ1-5	many	TRBD1	TRBV19
TGTGCCAGCTCACCCCTAGCAGGGTCGGAACAAATGAACACTGAAGCTTTCTTT	CASSPLAGSEQMNTEAFF	TRBJ1-1	NA	NA	TRBV18
TGTGCCAGTAGTCCCCTTGCGACAAGGGGGAATTCACCCCTCCACTTT	CASSPLATRGNSPLHF	TRBJ1-6	few	NA	TRBV19
TGTGCCAGCGGACAATCCAGGGCGGCAGATACGCAGTATTTT	CASGQSRAADTQYF	TRBJ2-3	once	NA	TRBV7-2
TGTGCCAGCAAAGGGACATTTTGGTATTTT	CASKGTFWYF	TRBJ1-3	NA	NA	TRBV12-3/TRBV12-4
TGTGCCAGCAGCTTGGTAGGGACTAGCTACAATGAGCAGTTCTTC	CASSLVGTSYNEQFF	TRBJ2-1	NA	TRBD2	TRBV5-4
TGTGCGGGGAGACAGGGTTATGAAAAACTGTTTTTT	CAGRQGYEKLFF	TRBJ1-4	NA	TRBD1	TRBV2
TGTGCCAGTAGTCTCCCGGGACAGGGGGCGCGGGTCTATGGCTACACCTTC	CASSLPGQGARVYGYTF	TRBJ1-2	NA	TRBD1	TRBV19
TGTGCCAGCAGCGGACAAGGTGGGACCAATGAGCAGTTCTTC	CASSGQGGTNEQFF	TRBJ2-1	NA	NA	TRBV6-5
TGCGCCAGCAGTCGGGAACCACCCACGAACACCATATATTTT	CASSREPPTNTIYF	TRBJ1-3	NA	NA	TRBV5-1
TGTGCCAGCAGTTTGGTTGGCCAGCCCCAGCATTTT	CASSLVGQPQHF	TRBJ1-5	NA	NA	TRBV28
TGCGCCAGCAGCATCGGGACTAGTAGGAATGAGCAGTTCTTC	CASSIGTSRNEQFF	TRBJ2-1	NA	TRBD2	TRBV5-1
TGTGCCAGCAGCCAAGCGACAGATACGCAGTATTTT	CASSQATDTQYF	TRBJ2-3	NA	NA	TRBV11-3
TGTGCCAGCAGCTTAGTACAGGGAATCTATAGCAATCAGCCCCAGCATTTT	CASSLVQGIYSNQPQHF	TRBJ1-5	NA	NA	TRBV7-2
TGTGCCAGCAGGGCAGGGATTAATCAGCCCCAGCATTTT	CASRAGINQPQHF	TRBJ1-5	once	NA	TRBV12-3/TRBV12-4
TGCGCCAGCAGCTTGGCCGGGGGGTATGGCTACACCTTC	CASSLAGGYGYTF	TRBJ1-2	NA	NA	TRBV5-1
TGTGCCAGCAGTGATATGGGGACGGGGGATGAGCAGTTCTTC	CASSDMGTGDEQFF	TRBJ2-1	NA	NA	TRBV2
TGTGCCAGCAGCTTAGATCCCCAGACGGGAGGCTACACCTTC	CASSLDPQTGGYTF	TRBJ1-2	NA	NA	TRBV7-9
TGTGCCAGCAGTGACTCGAGCCCAGGCACAGATACGCAGTATTTT	CASSDSSPGTDTQYF	TRBJ2-3	NA	NA	TRBV6-4
TGTGCCAGCAGTCCCTTAGGGCAGGGGAATGAAAAACTGTTTTTT	CASSPLGQGNEKLFF	TRBJ1-4	NA	NA	TRBV27
TGTGCCACCAGTGATTCTGGGGCGGCGGGGGAGACCCAGTACTTC	CATSDSGAAGETQYF	TRBJ2-5	NA	NA	TRBV24-1
TGTGCCAGCTCACAAACGGACCGACCCACTGAAGCTTTCTTT	CASSQTDRPTEAFF	TRBJ1-1	NA	NA	TRBV18
TGTGCCAGCAGCCCCCGGGGAGGGGCTGGGGGGCAGCCCCAGCATTTT	CASSPRGGAGGQPQHF	TRBJ1-5	NA	NA	TRBV7-2
TGTGCCAGCAGCTTAGGGAGGACTAGCGGATCCTACGAGCAGTACTTC	CASSLGRTSGSYEQYF	TRBJ2-7	NA	TRBD2	TRBV11-1
TGTGCCAGTGGACAGGGTGGCAATCAGCCCCAGCATTTT	CASGQGGNQPQHF	TRBJ1-5	once	TRBD1	TRBV2
TGTGCCAGCAGCTTAGGGGGCACGAACACTGAAGCTTTCTTT	CASSLGGTNTEAFF	TRBJ1-1	NA	NA	TRBV11-3
TGTGCCAGCAGCCCAGGGACTAGCGGGGTTTACGAGCAGTACTTC	CASSPGTSGVYEQYF	TRBJ2-7	NA	TRBD2	TRBV9
TGTGCCAGTAGTATTGGACAGGGGAACACCGGGGAGCTGTTTTTT	CASSIGQGNTGELFF	TRBJ2-2	once	TRBD1	TRBV19
TGTGCCAGCAGCAAGTGGGTCGATACGCAGTATTTT	CASSKWVDTQYF	TRBJ2-3	NA	NA	TRBV21-1